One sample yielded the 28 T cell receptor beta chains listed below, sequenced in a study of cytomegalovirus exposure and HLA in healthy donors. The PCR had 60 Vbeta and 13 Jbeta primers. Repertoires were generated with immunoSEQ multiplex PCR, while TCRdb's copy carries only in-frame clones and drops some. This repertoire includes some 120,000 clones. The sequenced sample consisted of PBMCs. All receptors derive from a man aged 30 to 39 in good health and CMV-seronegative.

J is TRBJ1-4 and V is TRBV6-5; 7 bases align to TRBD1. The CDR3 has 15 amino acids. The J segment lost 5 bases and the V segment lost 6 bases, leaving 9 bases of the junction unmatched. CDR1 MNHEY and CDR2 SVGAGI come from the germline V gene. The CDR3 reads CASSRTSTGNEKLFF. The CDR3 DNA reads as TGTGCCAGCAGCCGTACCTCGACAGGGAATGAAAAACTGTTTTTT.

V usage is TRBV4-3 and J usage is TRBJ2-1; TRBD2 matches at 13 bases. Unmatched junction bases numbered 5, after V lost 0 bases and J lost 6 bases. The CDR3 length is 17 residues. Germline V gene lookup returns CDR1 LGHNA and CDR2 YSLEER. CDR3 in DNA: TGCGCCAGCAGCCAAGACGCTAGACTAGCGGGAGGCAATGAGCAGTTCTTC. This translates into CASSQDARLAGGNEQFF.

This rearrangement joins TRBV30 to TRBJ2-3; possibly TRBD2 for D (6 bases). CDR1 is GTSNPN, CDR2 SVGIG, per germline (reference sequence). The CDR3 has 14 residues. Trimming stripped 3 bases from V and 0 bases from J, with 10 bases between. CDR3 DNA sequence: TGTGCCTGGAGGGAGGGACTGAGCACAGATACGCAGTATTTT. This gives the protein CAWREGLSTDTQYF.

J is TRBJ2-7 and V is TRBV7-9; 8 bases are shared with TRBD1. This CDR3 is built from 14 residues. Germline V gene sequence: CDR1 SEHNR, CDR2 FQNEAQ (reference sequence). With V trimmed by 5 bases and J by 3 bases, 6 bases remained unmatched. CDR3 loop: CASSTPDRVYEQYF. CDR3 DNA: TGTGCCAGCAGCACCCCGGACAGGGTCTACGAGCAGTACTTC.

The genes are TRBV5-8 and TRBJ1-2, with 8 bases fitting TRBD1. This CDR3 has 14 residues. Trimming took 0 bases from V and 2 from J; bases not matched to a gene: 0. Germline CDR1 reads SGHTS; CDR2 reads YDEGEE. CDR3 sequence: CASSLGQGNYGYTF. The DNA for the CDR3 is TGTGCCAGCAGCTTGGGACAGGGGAACTATGGCTACACCTTC.

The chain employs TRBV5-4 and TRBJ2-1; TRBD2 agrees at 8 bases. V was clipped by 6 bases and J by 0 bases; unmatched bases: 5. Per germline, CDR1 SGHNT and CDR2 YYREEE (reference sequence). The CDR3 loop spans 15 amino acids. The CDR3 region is CASTASGSSYNEQFF. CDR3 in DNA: TGTGCCAGCACCGCAAGCGGGAGCTCCTACAATGAGCAGTTCTTC.

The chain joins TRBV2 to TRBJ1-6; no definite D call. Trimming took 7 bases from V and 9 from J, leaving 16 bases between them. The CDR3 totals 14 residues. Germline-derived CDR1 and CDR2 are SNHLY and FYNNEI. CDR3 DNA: TGTGCCAGCAAGTCCCCGGGGAGCCTTTCACCCCTCCACTTT. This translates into CASKSPGSLSPLHF.

The CDR3 DNA sequence: TGTGCCAGCAGCCCCTATGGCGACATCTACAATGAGCAGTTCTTC. It codes for CASSPYGDIYNEQFF. V usage is TRBV28 and J usage is TRBJ2-1; no definite D call. V gave up 6 bases and J gave up 3 bases, with 15 bases separating them. Per the germline V gene, CDR1 is MDHEN and CDR2 is SYDVKM. This CDR3 has 15 residues.

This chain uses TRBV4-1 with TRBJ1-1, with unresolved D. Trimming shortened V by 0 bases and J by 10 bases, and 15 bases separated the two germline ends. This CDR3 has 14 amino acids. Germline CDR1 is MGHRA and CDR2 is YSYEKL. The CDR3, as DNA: TGCGCCAGCAGCCAAGATGGTCGGGGAGAGGGAGCTTTCTTT. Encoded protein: CASSQDGRGEGAFF.

DNA of the CDR3: TGCGCCAGCAGCTTGCTCTCAGAGGCAGCTAGCACAGATACGCAGTATTTT. Translated: CASSLLSEAASTDTQYF. The chain recombines TRBV5-1 with TRBJ2-3, with D unresolved. Trimming removed 1 base at V and 0 bases at J, with 15 bases between. The germline gives CDR1 SGHRS, CDR2 YFSETQ. The CDR3 is 17 residues long.

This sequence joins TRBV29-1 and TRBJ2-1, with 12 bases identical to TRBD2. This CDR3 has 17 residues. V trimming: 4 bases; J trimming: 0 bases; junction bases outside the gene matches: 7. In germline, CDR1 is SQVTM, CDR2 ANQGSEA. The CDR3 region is CSVVGLAGGPSYNEQFF. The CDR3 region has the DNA TGCAGCGTTGTGGGGCTAGCGGGAGGGCCCTCCTACAATGAGCAGTTCTTC.

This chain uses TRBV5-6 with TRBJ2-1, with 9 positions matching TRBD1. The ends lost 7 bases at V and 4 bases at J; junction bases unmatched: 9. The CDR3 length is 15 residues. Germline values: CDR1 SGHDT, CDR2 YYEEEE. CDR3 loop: CASVGGTGNYNEQFF. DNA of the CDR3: TGTGCCAGCGTCGGTGGGACAGGGAATTACAATGAGCAGTTCTTC.

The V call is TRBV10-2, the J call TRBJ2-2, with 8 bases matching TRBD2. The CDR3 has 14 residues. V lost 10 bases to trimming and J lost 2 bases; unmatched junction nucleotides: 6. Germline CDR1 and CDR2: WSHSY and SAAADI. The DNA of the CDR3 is TGCGCCACCTTAGCGGGACCCAACACCGGGGAGCTGTTTTTT. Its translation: CATLAGPNTGELFF.

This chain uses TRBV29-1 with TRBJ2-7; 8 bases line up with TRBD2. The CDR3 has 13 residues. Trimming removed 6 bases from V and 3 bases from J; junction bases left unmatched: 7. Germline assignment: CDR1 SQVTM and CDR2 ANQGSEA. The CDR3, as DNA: TGCAGCGTCCAAGCGGGAGTTAGCTACGAGCAGTACTTC. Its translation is CSVQAGVSYEQYF.

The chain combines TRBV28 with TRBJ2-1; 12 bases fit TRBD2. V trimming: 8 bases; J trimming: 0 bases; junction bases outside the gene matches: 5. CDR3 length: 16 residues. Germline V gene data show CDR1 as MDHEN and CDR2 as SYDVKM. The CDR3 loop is CASRTSGEVSYNEQFF. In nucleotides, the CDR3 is TGTGCCAGCCGGACTAGCGGGGAGGTCTCCTACAATGAGCAGTTCTTC.

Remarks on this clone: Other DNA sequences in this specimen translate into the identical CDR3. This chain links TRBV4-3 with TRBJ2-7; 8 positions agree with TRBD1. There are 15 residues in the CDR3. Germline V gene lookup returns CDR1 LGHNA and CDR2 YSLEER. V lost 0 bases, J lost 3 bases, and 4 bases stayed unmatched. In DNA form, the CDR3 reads TGCGCCAGCAGCCAAGAACTGGACAGGGACTACGAGCAGTACTTC. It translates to CASSQELDRDYEQYF.

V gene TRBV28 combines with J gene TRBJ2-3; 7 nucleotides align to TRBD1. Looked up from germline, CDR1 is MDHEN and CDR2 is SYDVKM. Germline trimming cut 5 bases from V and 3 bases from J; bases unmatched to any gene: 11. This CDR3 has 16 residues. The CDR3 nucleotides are TGTGCCAGCAGTCCATCCGAGAGGGGGCTAACAGATACGCAGTATTTT. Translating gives CASSPSERGLTDTQYF.

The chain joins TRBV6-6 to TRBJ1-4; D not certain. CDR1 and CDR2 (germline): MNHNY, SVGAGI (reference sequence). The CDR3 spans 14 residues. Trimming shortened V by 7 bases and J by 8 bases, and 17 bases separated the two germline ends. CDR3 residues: CASTSPGEEEKLFF. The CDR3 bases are TGTGCCAGCACCTCCCCCGGGGAGGAGGAAAAACTGTTTTTT.

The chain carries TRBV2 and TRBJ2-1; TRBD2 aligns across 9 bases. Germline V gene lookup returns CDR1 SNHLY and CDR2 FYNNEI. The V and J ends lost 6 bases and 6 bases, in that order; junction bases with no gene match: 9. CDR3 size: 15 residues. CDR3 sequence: CASRVLAGRGNEQFF. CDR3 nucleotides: TGTGCCAGCAGGGTTCTAGCGGGAAGGGGCAATGAGCAGTTCTTC.

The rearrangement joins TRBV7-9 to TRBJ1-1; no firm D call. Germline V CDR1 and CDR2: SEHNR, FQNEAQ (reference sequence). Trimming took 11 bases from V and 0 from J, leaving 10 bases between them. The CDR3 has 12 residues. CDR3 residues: CAGLNMNTEAFF. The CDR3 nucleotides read TGTGCCGGGCTAAACATGAACACTGAAGCTTTCTTT. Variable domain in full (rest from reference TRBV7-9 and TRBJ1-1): DTGVSQNPRHKITKRGQNVTFRCDPISEHNRLYWYRQTLGQGPEFLTYFQNEAQLEKSRLLSDRFSAERPKGSFSTLEIQRTEQGDSAMYLCAGLNMNTEAFFGQGTRLTVV.

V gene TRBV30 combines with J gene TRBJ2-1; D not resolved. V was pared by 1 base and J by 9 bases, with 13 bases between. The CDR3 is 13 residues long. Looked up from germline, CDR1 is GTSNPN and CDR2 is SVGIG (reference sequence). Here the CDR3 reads CAWSALGLFEQFF. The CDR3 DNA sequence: TGTGCCTGGAGTGCCCTAGGTTTATTTGAGCAGTTCTTC.

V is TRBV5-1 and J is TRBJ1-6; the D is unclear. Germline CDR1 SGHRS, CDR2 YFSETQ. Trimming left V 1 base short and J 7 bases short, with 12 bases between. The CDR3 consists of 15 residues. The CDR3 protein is CASSLRLVGNSPLHF. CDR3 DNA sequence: TGCGCCAGCAGCTTGAGGTTGGTCGGGAATTCACCCCTCCACTTT.

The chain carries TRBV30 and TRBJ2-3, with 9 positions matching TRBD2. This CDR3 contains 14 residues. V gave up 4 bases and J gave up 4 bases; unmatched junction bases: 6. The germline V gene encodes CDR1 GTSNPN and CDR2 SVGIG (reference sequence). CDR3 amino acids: CAWTSGIVSDTQYF. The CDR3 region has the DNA TGTGCCTGGACTAGCGGGATTGTGTCAGATACGCAGTATTTT.

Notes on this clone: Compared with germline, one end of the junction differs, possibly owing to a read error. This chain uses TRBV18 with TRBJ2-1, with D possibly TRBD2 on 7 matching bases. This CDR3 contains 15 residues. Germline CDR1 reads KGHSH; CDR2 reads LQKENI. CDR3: CASSPPGGLYDEQFF. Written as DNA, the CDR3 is TGTGCCAGCTCACCACCCGGGGGGCTCTACGATGAGCAGTTCTTC. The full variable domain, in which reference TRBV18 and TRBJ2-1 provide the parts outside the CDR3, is NAGVMQNPRHLVRRRGQEARLRCSPMKGHSHVYWYRQLPEEGLKFMVYLQKENIIDESGMPKERFSAEFPKEGPSILRIQQVVRGDSAAYFCASSPPGGLYDEQFFGPGTRLTVL.

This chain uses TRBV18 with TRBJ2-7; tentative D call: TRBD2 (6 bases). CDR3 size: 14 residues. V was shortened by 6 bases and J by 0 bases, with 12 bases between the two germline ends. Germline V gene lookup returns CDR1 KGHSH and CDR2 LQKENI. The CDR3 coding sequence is TGTGCCAGCTCCCGTTCGGGGGACTCCTACGAGCAGTACTTC. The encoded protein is CASSRSGDSYEQYF. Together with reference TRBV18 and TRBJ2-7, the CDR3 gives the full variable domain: NAGVMQNPRHLVRRRGQEARLRCSPMKGHSHVYWYRQLPEEGLKFMVYLQKENIIDESGMPKERFSAEFPKEGPSILRIQQVVRGDSAAYFCASSRSGDSYEQYFGPGTRLTVT.

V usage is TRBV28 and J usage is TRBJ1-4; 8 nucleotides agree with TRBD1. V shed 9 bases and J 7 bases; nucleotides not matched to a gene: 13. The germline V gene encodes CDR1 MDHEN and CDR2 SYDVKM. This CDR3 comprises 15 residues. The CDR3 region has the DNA TGTGCCAGTAACAGGGGGGGGAAGGAGGTTGAAAAACTGTTTTTT. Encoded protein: CASNRGGKEVEKLFF.

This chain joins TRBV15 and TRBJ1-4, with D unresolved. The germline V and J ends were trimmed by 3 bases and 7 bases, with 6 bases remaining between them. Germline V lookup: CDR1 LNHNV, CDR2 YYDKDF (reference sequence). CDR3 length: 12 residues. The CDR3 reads CATSRASEKLFF. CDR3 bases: TGTGCCACCAGCAGGGCTAGTGAAAAACTGTTTTTT.

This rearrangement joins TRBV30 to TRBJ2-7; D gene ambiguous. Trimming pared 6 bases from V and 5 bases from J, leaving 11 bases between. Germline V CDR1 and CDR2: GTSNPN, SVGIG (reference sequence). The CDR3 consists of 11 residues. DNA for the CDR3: TGTGCCTGCAGGATAATAGACGAGCAGTACTTC. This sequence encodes CACRIIDEQYF. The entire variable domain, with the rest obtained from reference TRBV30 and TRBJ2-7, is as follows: SQTIHQWPATLVQPVGSPLSLECTVEGTSNPNLYWYRQAAGRGLQLLFYSVGIGQISSEVPQNLSASRPQDRQFILSSKKLLLSDSGFYLCACRIIDEQYFGPGTRLTVT.